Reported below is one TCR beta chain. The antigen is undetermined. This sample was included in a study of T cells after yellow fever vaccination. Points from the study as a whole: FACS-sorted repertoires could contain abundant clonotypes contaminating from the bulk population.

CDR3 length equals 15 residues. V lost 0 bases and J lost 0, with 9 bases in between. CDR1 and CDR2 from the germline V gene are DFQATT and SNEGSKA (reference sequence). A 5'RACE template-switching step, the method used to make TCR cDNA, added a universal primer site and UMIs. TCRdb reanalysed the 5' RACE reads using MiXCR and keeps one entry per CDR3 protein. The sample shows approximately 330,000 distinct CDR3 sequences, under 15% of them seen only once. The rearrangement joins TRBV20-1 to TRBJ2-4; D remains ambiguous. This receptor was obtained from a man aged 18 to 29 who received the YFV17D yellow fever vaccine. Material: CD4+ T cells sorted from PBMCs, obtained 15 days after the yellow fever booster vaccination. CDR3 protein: CSARDRPLAKNIQYF. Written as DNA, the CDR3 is TGCAGTGCTAGAGACAGACCCCTAGCCAAAAACATTCAGTACTTC.